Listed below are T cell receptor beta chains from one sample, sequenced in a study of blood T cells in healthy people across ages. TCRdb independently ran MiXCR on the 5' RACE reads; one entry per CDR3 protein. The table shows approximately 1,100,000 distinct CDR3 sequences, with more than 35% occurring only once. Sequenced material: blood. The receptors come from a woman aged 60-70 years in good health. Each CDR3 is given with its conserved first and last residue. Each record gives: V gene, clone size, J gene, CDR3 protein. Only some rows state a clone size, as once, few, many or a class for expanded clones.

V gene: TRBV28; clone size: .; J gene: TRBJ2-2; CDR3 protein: CASIAGLNTGELFF
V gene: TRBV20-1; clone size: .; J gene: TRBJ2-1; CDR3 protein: CSASSYDLTLRQFF
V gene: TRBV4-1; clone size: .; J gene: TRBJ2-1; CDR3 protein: CASSQPDPTSGEQFF
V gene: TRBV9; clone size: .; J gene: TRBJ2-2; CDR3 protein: CASSVGGFTGELFF
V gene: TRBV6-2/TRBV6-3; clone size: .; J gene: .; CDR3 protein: CASSRGDRVGETQYF
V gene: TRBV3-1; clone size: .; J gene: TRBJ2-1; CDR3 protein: CASSQTSQREWVEQFF
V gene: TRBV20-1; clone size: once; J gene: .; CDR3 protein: CSARAPGQGAFYEQYF
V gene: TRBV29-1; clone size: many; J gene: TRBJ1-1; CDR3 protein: CSARATGTEAFF
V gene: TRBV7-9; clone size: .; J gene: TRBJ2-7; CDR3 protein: CASRGQEISYEQYF
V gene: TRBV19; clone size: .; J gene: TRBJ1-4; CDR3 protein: CASSMWDFDRREEKLFF
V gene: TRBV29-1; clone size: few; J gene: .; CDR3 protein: CSVVREWPYNEQYF
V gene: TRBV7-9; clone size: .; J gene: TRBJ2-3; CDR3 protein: CASSLGQPGTDTQYF
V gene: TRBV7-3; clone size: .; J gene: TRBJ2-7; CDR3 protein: CASSSHRQAGNSEQYF
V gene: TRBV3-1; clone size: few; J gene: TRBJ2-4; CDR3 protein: CASSQEGWRQYF
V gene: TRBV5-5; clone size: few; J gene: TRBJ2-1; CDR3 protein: CASSSRPSGSGNEQFF
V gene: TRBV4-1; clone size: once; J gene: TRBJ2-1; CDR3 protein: CASGKLAGGRDGQFF
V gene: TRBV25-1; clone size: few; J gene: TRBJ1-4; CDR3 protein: CASSGRASNEKLFF
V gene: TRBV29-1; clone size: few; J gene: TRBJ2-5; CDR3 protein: CSVGEPETQYF
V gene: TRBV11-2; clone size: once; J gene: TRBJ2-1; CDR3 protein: CASSSTRALYNEQFF
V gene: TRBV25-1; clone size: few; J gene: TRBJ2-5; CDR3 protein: CASSVQGKETQYF
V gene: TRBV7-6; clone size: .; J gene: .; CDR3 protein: CASSPSPRDTFNEQYF
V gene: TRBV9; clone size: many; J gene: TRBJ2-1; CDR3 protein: CASSVSTQGYNEQFF
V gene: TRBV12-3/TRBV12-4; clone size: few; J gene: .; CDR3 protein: CASSPQRNQYEQYF
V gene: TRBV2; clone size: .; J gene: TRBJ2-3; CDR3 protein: CASSERRLATDTQYF
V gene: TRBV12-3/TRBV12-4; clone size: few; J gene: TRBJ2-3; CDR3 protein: CASSFVSAVKSTDTQYF
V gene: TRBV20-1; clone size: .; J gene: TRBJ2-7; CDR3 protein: CSASGLATYEQYF
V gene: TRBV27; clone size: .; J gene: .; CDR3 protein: CASRTRDRGYNEQYF
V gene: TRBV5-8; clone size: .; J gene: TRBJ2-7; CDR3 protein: CASSYTGTGNNEQYF
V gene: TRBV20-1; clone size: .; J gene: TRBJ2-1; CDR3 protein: CSASRTGPHEQFF
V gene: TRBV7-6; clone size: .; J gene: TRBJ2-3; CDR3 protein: CASSFPRDSANTDTQYF
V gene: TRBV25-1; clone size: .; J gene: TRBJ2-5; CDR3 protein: CASSRAGMHQETQYF
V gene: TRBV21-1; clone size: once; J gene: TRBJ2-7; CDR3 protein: CASSMGLEVSYEQYF
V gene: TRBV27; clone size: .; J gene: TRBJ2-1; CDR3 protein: CASSWGQGFNEQFF
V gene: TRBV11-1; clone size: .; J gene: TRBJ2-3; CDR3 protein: CASSLAGSLGTDTQYF
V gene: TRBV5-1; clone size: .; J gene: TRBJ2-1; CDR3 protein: CASSVQGESEQFF
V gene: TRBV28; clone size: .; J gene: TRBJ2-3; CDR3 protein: CASSLGIGPRSSDTQYF
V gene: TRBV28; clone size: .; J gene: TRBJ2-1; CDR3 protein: CASTSLSSAQSSYNEQFF
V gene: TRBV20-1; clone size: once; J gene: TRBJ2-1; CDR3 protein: CSASEGITYNEQFF
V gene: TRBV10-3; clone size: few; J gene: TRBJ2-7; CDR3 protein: CAISGSVSSGISEQYF
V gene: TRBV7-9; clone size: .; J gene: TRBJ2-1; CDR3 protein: CASSPLPPEQFF
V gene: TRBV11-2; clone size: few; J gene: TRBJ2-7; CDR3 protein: CASSLSGSRTYEQYF
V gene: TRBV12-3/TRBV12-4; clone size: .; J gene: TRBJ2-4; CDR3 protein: CASSLGGPGGGEQYF
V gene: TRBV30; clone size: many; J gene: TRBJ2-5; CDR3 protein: CAWMAGGVYQETQYF
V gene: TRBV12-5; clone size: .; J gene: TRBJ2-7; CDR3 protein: CASGPGTSGLPYEQYF
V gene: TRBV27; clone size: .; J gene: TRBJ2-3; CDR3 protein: CASVSVAGGTDTQYF
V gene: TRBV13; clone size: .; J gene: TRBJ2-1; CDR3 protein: CASSNQPSGDGYNEQFF
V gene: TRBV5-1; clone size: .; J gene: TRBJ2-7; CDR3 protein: CASSWDSSSYEQYF
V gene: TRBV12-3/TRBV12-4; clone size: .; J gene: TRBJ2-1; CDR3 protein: CASSPGDRGRPNEQFF
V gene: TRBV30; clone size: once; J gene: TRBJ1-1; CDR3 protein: CAWLISGGNNEAFF
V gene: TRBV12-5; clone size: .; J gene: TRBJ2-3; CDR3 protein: CASGFTGGSTDTQYF
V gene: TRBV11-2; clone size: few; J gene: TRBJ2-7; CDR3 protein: CASSWVRSYEQYF
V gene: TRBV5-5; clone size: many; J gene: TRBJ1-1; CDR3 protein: CASSLDSFLEAFF
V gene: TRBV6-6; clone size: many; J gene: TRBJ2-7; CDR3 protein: CASSYGGGEQYF
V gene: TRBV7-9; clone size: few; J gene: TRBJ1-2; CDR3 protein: CASSFALERGYTF
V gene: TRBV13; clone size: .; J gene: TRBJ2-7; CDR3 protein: CASTHPSSYEQYF